Following are 28 T cell receptor beta chains from one sample sequenced in a study of cytomegalovirus exposure and HLA in healthy donors. This PCR relied on a set of 60 Vbeta primers and 13 Jbeta primers. Some clones are missing from TCRdb's copy, which holds only in-frame ones; the method was immunoSEQ multiplex PCR. The repertoire holds some 130,000 clones, with roughly 68% as singletons. The sequenced sample was PBMCs. The source of these receptors is a woman aged 50 to 60 in good health and CMV-seropositive.

The rearrangement uses TRBV29-1 and TRBJ2-3; 8 bases match TRBD2. Germline lookup yields CDR1 SQVTM and CDR2 ANQGSEA. The CDR3 consists of 16 residues. The CDR3 DNA reads TGCGGTTCCCAAGGAGTCCGGGGGGGGAGCACAGATACGCAGTATTTT. It codes for CGSQGVRGGSTDTQYF.

In DNA form, the CDR3 reads TGCAGTGCTACGACAGGGTACGAGCAGTACTTC. It codes for CSATTGYEQYF. V usage is TRBV20-1 and J usage is TRBJ2-7; 7 bases match TRBD1. The germline V gene has CDR1 DFQATT and CDR2 SNEGSKA (reference sequence). V lost 4 bases, J lost 4 bases, and 1 base stayed unmatched. The CDR3 loop spans 11 amino acids.

The gene calls are TRBV21-1 and TRBJ1-2; the table's D gene call, TRBD1, was not cross checked with the DNA. TRBV21-1 has pseudogene status. The CDR3 loop spans 12 amino acids. CDR3 coding DNA: TGTGCCAGCAGCACAATCAGGGGAGGCTACACCTTC. The encoded protein is CASSTIRGGYTF.

This sequence joins TRBV7-6 and TRBJ1-2; 7 nucleotides line up with TRBD1. Unmatched junction bases numbered 4, after V lost 8 bases and J lost 4 bases. The CDR3 runs 12 residues. The germline CDR1 and CDR2 sequences are SGHVS and FNYEAQ. As DNA, the CDR3 is TGTGCCAGCTCGGACAGGTCCTATGGCTACACCTTC. Protein product: CASSDRSYGYTF.

The chain joins TRBV5-8 to TRBJ2-5; D is unresolved. This CDR3 is built from 14 residues. V dropped 3 bases and J dropped 9 bases, with 18 bases sitting between them. CDR1 is SGHTS, CDR2 YDEGEE, per germline. DNA of the CDR3: TGTGCCAGCAGCTGGCCCGCTCTAGGAGTAGCCCAGTACTTC. Translated: CASSWPALGVAQYF.

The chain uses TRBV7-9 and TRBJ2-1; 12 nucleotides agree with TRBD2. Germline V gene sequence: CDR1 SEHNR, CDR2 FQNEAQ (reference sequence). V shed 5 bases and J 4 bases; nucleotides not matched to a gene: 3. The CDR3 spans 15 residues. CDR3 bases: TGTGCCAGCAGCCCGCTAGCGGGGGGGTACAATGAGCAGTTCTTC. This encodes CASSPLAGGYNEQFF.

The genes are TRBV18 and TRBJ1-5; 8 bases agree with TRBD1. CDR1 and CDR2 from the germline V gene are KGHSH and LQKENI. The junction had 1 base not matched to a gene; V was cut back by 4 bases and J by 5 bases. The CDR3 spans 13 residues. This CDR3 is CASSLDRDQPQHF. CDR3 DNA: TGTGCCAGCTCACTGGACAGGGATCAGCCCCAGCATTTT.

The CDR3 nucleotides are TGTGCCAGTACAGCTCCCGGACTAGCGGGGCCGCACGGAAACATTCAGTACTTC. This sequence encodes CASTAPGLAGPHGNIQYF. The chain is built from TRBV19 and TRBJ2-4; TRBD2 agrees at 12 bases. Trimming removed 7 bases from V and 6 bases from J; junction bases left unmatched: 16. This CDR3 comprises 18 residues. CDR1 LNHDA and CDR2 SQIVND come from the germline V gene (reference sequence).

As to this clone: One junction end disagrees with the germline gene, perhaps due to a read error. The chain joins TRBV7-7 to TRBJ2-5, with TRBD2 identical over 14 bases. Germline V gene data show CDR1 as SSHAT and CDR2 as FNYEAQ (reference sequence). The CDR3 extends over 16 amino acids. CDR3 DNA sequence: TGTGCTAGCAGCTTGGGACTAGCGGGGGAAAAAGAGACCCAGTACTTC. It translates to CASSLGLAGEKETQYF.

The chain links TRBV2 to TRBJ1-2; 7 bases line up with TRBD1. The CDR3 consists of 13 residues. CDR1 SNHLY and CDR2 FYNNEI come from the germline V gene. The V and J ends lost 9 bases and 0 bases, in that order; junction bases with no gene match: 4. CDR3 bases: TGTGCCAGGGGACAGCAAACTAACTATGGCTACACCTTC. The encoded protein is CARGQQTNYGYTF. The full variable domain, rest sourced from reference TRBV2 and TRBJ1-2, is EPEVTQTPSHQVTQMGQEVILRCVPISNHLYFYWYRQILGQKVEFLVSFYNNEISEKSEIFDDQFSVERPDGSNFTLKIRSTKLEDSAMYFCARGQQTNYGYTFGSGTRLTVV.

This clone was observed many times. The CDR3 is CASSLSEKLFF. For the CDR3, the DNA is TGTGCCAGCAGCCTCAGTGAAAAACTGTTTTTT. The chain links TRBV14 to TRBJ1-4, with D unresolved. Trimming cost V 4 bases and J 7 bases, with 4 bases left between them. CDR3 length: 11 amino acids. Germline V gene sequence: CDR1 SGHDN, CDR2 FVKESK.

This clone was counted once. The chain links TRBV4-1 to TRBJ2-7; 9 nucleotides agree with TRBD2. The CDR3 is made up of 14 amino acids. The V gene end was trimmed by 1 base and the J gene end by 5 bases; junction bases not matched to a gene: 3. Per the germline V gene, CDR1 is MGHRA and CDR2 is YSYEKL. The CDR3 region has the DNA TGCGCCAGCAGCCAAGTAGCGGGGGACCACGAGCAGTACTTC. It translates to CASSQVAGDHEQYF.

This clone was seen more than once but under ten times. The chain links TRBV6-5 to TRBJ2-2; no clear D gene. In germline, CDR1 is MNHEY, CDR2 SVGAGI. V gave up 4 bases and J gave up 1 base, with 4 bases separating them. The CDR3 length is 13 residues. The CDR3 sequence is CASSSKNTGELFF. Here the CDR3 DNA reads TGTGCCAGCAGTTCCAAGAACACCGGGGAGCTGTTTTTT.

V gene TRBV18 combines with J gene TRBJ2-3; 10 bases map to TRBD2. Germline V gene sequence: CDR1 KGHSH, CDR2 LQKENI. V shed 6 bases and J 1 base; nucleotides not matched to a gene: 7. The CDR3 totals 16 residues. This chain's CDR3 is CASSSSLAGGTDTQYF. The CDR3 DNA reads as TGTGCCAGCTCTTCCTCTCTAGCGGGGGGCACAGATACGCAGTATTTT.

This clone was counted a few times. The V and J genes are TRBV9 and TRBJ1-2, with 8 bases that match TRBD1. Trimming removed 2 bases from V and 2 bases from J; junction bases left unmatched: 5. CDR1 and CDR2 (germline): SGDLS, YYNGEE. The CDR3 has 15 residues. The CDR3 loop is CASSVGTGKNYGYTF. In DNA form, the CDR3 reads TGTGCCAGCAGCGTCGGGACAGGAAAAAACTATGGCTACACCTTC.

Written as DNA, the CDR3 is TGTGCCAGCTCACGGGGACAGGTAGCCTACGAGCAGTACTTC. Protein: CASSRGQVAYEQYF. The chain is built from TRBV18 and TRBJ2-7; 8 bases are a match to TRBD1. The V segment lost 4 bases and the J segment 2 bases; nucleotides outside the gene matches: 4. This CDR3 has 14 amino acids. Germline V gene lookup returns CDR1 KGHSH and CDR2 LQKENI.

CDR3 coding DNA: TGCGCCAGCAGCGGGGGACAGAGTGAAGCTTTCTTT. Its translation: CASSGGQSEAFF. The chain has TRBV5-1 and TRBJ1-1; 7 nucleotides match TRBD1. Per the germline V gene, CDR1 is SGHRS and CDR2 is YFSETQ. Unmatched junction bases numbered 4, after V lost 4 bases and J lost 7 bases. The CDR3 runs 12 residues.

The V and J genes are TRBV7-6 and TRBJ1-2; D call uncertain. V lost 5 bases, J lost 5 bases, and 12 bases lay in between. Germline lookup yields CDR1 SGHVS and CDR2 FNYEAQ. This CDR3 has 13 amino acids. DNA of the CDR3: TGTGCCAGCAGCCGCGTCCGCGGGTATGGCTACACCTTC. Protein sequence: CASSRVRGYGYTF.

The chain combines TRBV6-1 with TRBJ2-7; tentatively, D is TRBD1 (6 bases). The ends were cut back, 11 bases at V and 6 bases at J, with 20 bases in the middle. The germline V gene encodes CDR1 MNHNS and CDR2 SASEGT. This CDR3 contains 13 residues. The CDR3 region is CAQGGPTTSEQYF. CDR3 in DNA: TGTGCCCAAGGGGGTCCCACGACTTCCGAGCAGTACTTC.

The chain couples TRBV5-3 to TRBJ1-2, with a possible D match to TRBD1 (6 bases). TRBV5-3 is an open reading frame whose function is uncertain. Trimming removed 1 base from V and 0 bases from J, with 16 bases in between. The CDR3 spans 17 residues. Written as DNA, the CDR3 is TGTGCCAGAAGCTTGTTGGGAGGGGGGAAAGCTAACTATGGCTACACCTTC. Encoded protein: CARSLLGGGKANYGYTF.

The chain recombines TRBV6-6 with TRBJ1-5, with D perhaps matching TRBD1 (6 bases). The V end was cut by 5 bases, the J end by 6 bases, with 14 bases between. This CDR3 has 14 amino acids. CDR1 is MNHNY and CDR2 is SVGAGI in the germline V gene (reference sequence). The CDR3 DNA reads TGTGCCAGCAGTCAAACAGGGTATCTTCAGCCCCAGCATTTT. As protein: CASSQTGYLQPQHF.

The chain joins TRBV15 to TRBJ1-4; D gene ambiguous. The ends were cut back, 0 bases at V and 4 bases at J, with 9 bases in the middle. From germline, CDR1 is LNHNV and CDR2 YYDKDF (reference sequence). The CDR3 contains 15 residues. DNA for the CDR3: TGTGCCACCAGCAGAGATTTGGGCTTTAATGAAAAACTGTTTTTT. It is translated as CATSRDLGFNEKLFF. Supplemented by reference TRBV15 and TRBJ1-4, the full variable domain reads DAMVIQNPRYQVTQFGKPVTLSCSQTLNHNVMYWYQQKSSQAPKLLFHYYDKDFNNEADTPDNFQSRRPNTSFCFLDIRSPGLGDTAMYLCATSRDLGFNEKLFFGSGTQLSVL.

This clone was seen only once. The chain joins TRBV4-3 to TRBJ2-5; the match to TRBD2 covers 8 bases. CDR1 LGHNA and CDR2 YSLEER come from the germline V gene. CDR3 size: 16 residues. Trimming cost V 1 base and J 5 bases; bases outside gene matches: 9. The CDR3 coding sequence is TGCGCCAGCAGCCAAGCGGTCGGGGGGGCATCGGAGACCCAGTACTTC. It is translated as CASSQAVGGASETQYF.

V is TRBV5-1 and J is TRBJ1-1; the match to TRBD1 covers 8 bases. Germline lookup yields CDR1 SGHRS and CDR2 YFSETQ. The V and J ends lost 3 bases and 2 bases, in that order; junction bases with no gene match: 6. This CDR3 spans 15 amino acids. CDR3 sequence (DNA): TGCGCCAGCAGCTCGACTGGACAGGGAAACACTGAAGCTTTCTTT. Encoded protein: CASSSTGQGNTEAFF.

The chain couples TRBV5-8 to TRBJ1-1; tentatively, D is TRBD1 (5 bases). This CDR3 is 15 amino acids long. V lost 2 bases and J lost 5, with 16 bases in between. The V gene's germline CDR1 is SGHTS and CDR2 YDEGEE. The CDR3 nucleotides read TGTGCCAGCAGCTTATGGGGTGGCGGACAAACTGAAGCTTTCTTT. Amino acids: CASSLWGGGQTEAFF.

This clone was observed a handful of times. CDR3 DNA: TGTGCCAGCAGCCCGAAACAGGGGAACACTGAAGCTTTCTTT. This sequence encodes CASSPKQGNTEAFF. The chain combines TRBV5-6 with TRBJ1-1, with a possible D match to TRBD1 (6 bases). V shed 4 bases and J shed 1 base, with 11 bases lying between them. Germline loops: CDR1 SGHDT, CDR2 YYEEEE. CDR3 size: 14 residues.

This clone was observed a handful of times. The V call is TRBV18, the J call TRBJ1-5; D gene ambiguous. With 4 bases removed from V and 5 bases from J, the gap between germline ends came to 9 bases. The CDR3 loop spans 13 amino acids. The V gene's germline CDR1 is KGHSH and CDR2 LQKENI. CDR3 bases: TGTGCCAGCTCACGAAGTATAGATCAGCCCCAGCATTTT. Translated: CASSRSIDQPQHF.

This clone was seen only a few times. The chain carries TRBV21-1 and TRBJ1-6; the D segment call TRBD1 is taken from the table without a DNA check. TRBV21-1 is a listed pseudogene. The CDR3 totals 16 residues. DNA for the CDR3: TGTGCCAGCAGCAAACTGAAAGGGGCCGATAATTCACCCCTCCACTTT. This translates into CASSKLKGADNSPLHF.